Each of the 19 T cell receptor beta chains below was sequenced from the same sample in a study of liver allograft versus peripheral blood T cells. Whole-study context: What was compared were the T cell receptor repertoires in transplanted livers and those in the peripheral blood of recipients.

Via MiXCR, TCRdb re-called the reads, giving one row per CDR3 protein. The data contain over 10,000 distinct CDR3 sequences, about 26% of them seen just once; the ten biggest clones take up around 2.2%. The receptor set was obtained from a human patient who had a liver transplant. These T cells may partly come from the graft donor.

The rearrangement links TRBV5-6 to TRBJ2-1, with TRBD2 matching over 8 bases. Germline V CDR1 and CDR2: SGHDT, YYEEEE. CDR3 length: 17 residues. Trimming took 1 base from V and 3 from J; bases not matched to a gene: 9. Written as DNA, the CDR3 is TGTGCCAGCAGCTTGCTGACGGGGGGGCTTTACTACAATGAGCAGTTCTTC. Translated: CASSLLTGGLYYNEQFF.

This chain connects TRBV29-1 to TRBJ2-1; D is tentatively TRBD1 or TRBD2 (5 bases each). This CDR3 contains 15 residues. The V gene's germline CDR1 is SQVTM and CDR2 ANQGSEA. This CDR3 reads CTIMERGSIYNEQFF. In nucleotides, the CDR3 is TGCACCATAATGGAGAGGGGTAGTATTTACAATGAGCAGTTCTTC.

On this clonotype: At one end, the junction sequence differs from germline, possibly due to a read error. V gene TRBV14 combines with J gene TRBJ1-1; D not resolved. Germline assignment: CDR1 SGHDN and CDR2 FVKESK. CDR3 size: 13 residues. In DNA form, the CDR3 reads TGTGCCGGCAGCCCGCATGGCGACACTGAAGCTTTCTTT. Protein: CAGSPHGDTEAFF.

This clonotype was picked up many times. The chain couples TRBV6-6 to TRBJ2-7; no clear D. From germline, CDR1 is MNHNY and CDR2 SVGAGI (reference sequence). V lost 5 bases to trimming and J lost 4 bases, with 6 bases between them. CDR3 length: 11 residues. The CDR3 nucleotides are TGTGCCAGCAGTCCTCAATACGAGCAGTACTTC. As protein: CASSPQYEQYF.

This clonotype was counted a few times. The chain uses TRBV19 and TRBJ1-5; 12 nucleotides line up with TRBD1. V lost 5 bases, J lost 6 bases, and 2 bases stayed unmatched. The germline CDR1 and CDR2 sequences are LNHDA and SQIVND (reference sequence). CDR3 length equals 14 residues. In DNA form, the CDR3 reads TGTGCCAGTAGTGGGACAGGGGGCAGTCAGCCCCAGCATTTT. This sequence encodes CASSGTGGSQPQHF.

Relative to its sample, this clonotype is medium-sized. The V and J genes are TRBV6-6 and TRBJ2-1; 10 bases map to TRBD2. Trimming took 3 bases from V and 6 from J; bases not matched to a gene: 5. This CDR3 is built from 15 residues. Germline CDR1 reads MNHNY; CDR2 reads SVGAGI (reference sequence). The CDR3 sequence is CASSYPTSGRNEQFF. The CDR3 coding sequence is TGTGCCAGCAGTTATCCGACTAGCGGGCGCAATGAGCAGTTCTTC.

This clonotype was found a few times. The chain recombines TRBV6-2 or TRBV6-3 with TRBJ2-7, with 11 bases identical to TRBD2. V was pared by 0 bases and J by 5 bases, with 12 bases of the junction left unmatched. Germline loops: CDR1 MNHEY, CDR2 SVGEGT. CDR3 length: 18 amino acids. The CDR3: CASSYSLSGRALGHEQYF. The CDR3 DNA follows: TGTGCCAGCAGTTACTCCCTTAGCGGGAGGGCCCTCGGCCACGAGCAGTACTTC.

By sample share, this clonotype is medium-sized (0.01 to 0.1%). The chain employs TRBV6-6 and TRBJ2-1; weak D call: TRBD1 (5 bases). V was shortened by 2 bases and J by 8 bases, with 10 bases between the two germline ends. This CDR3 contains 13 residues. Looked up from germline, CDR1 is MNHNY and CDR2 is SVGAGI (reference sequence). The CDR3 loop is CASSYRQGDEQFF. CDR3 bases: TGTGCCAGCAGTTACCGGCAGGGCGATGAGCAGTTCTTC.

This clonotype has at least ten counts. The V gene is TRBV6-5, the J gene TRBJ2-4; tentatively, D is TRBD1 (6 bases). Germline V gene sequence: CDR1 MNHEY, CDR2 SVGAGI. The CDR3 runs to 12 residues. Trimming removed 8 bases at V and 6 bases at J, with 11 bases between. The CDR3, as DNA: TGTGCCAGCCAGGACAGCCTAAACATTCAGTACTTC. Translation: CASQDSLNIQYF.

This clonotype occurred many times. V usage is TRBV27 and J usage is TRBJ2-7, with a possible D match to TRBD2 (5 bases). The CDR3 has 14 residues. CDR1 MNHEY and CDR2 SMNVEV come from the germline V gene (reference sequence). Trimming stripped 3 bases from V and 0 bases from J, with 9 bases between. CDR3 in DNA: TGTGCCAGCAGTTTGATTAGCGACTCCTACGAGCAGTACTTC. Its protein product is CASSLISDSYEQYF.

The chain has TRBV18 and TRBJ2-5, with D tentatively TRBD1 or TRBD2 (5 bases each). V was trimmed by 3 bases and J by 1 base, leaving 12 bases between them. Germline CDR1 is KGHSH and CDR2 is LQKENI. The CDR3 is 15 amino acids. CDR3 bases: TGTGCCAGCTCACCGGTCCGGGACCCCCAAGAGACCCAGTACTTC. Translated: CASSPVRDPQETQYF. Looking up the rest from reference TRBV18 and TRBJ2-5 gives the full variable domain: NAGVMQNPRHLVRRRGQEARLRCSPMKGHSHVYWYRQLPEEGLKFMVYLQKENIIDESGMPKERFSAEFPKEGPSILRIQQVVRGDSAAYFCASSPVRDPQETQYFGPGTRLLVL.

On this clonotype itself: Since a far larger clone is one base different, this is likely a read error. The chain carries TRBV24-1 and TRBJ2-1, with a possible D match to TRBD2 (5 bases). The end of the DNA aligns better with TRBJ2-4, so the J call may be wrong. The germline CDR1 and CDR2 sequences are KGHDR and SFDVKD. The CDR3 length is 15 residues. CDR3 nucleotide sequence: TGTGCCACCAGTGAGGGTGGGCGGGTGCACCCCATTCAGTACTTC. Translated: CATSEGGRVHPIQYF.

For this clonotype: Possible read error: a much larger clone is one base away. The rearrangement joins TRBV6-1 to TRBJ1-6; no clear D. The germline V gene encodes CDR1 MNHNS and CDR2 SASEGT. This CDR3 contains 11 residues. Here the CDR3 DNA reads TGTGCCAGCAGTGAAGAATCACCCCTCTACTTT. Its protein is CASSEESPLYF.

This clonotype was recorded at least ten times. V usage is TRBV5-6 and J usage is TRBJ1-2; 10 bases line up with TRBD1. The CDR3 extends over 14 amino acids. Germline CDR1 SGHDT, CDR2 YYEEEE. The ends lost 4 bases at V and 2 bases at J; junction bases unmatched: 2. CDR3 in DNA: TGTGCCAGCAGCAGGGACAGGGGAAACTATGGCTACACCTTC. Encoded protein: CASSRDRGNYGYTF.

This clonotype qualifies as medium-sized. V gene TRBV5-4 combines with J gene TRBJ2-2, with TRBD1 as a possible D gene (6 bases). With 5 bases removed from V and 2 bases from J, the gap between germline ends came to 16 bases. The CDR3 totals 16 residues. Germline V CDR1 and CDR2: SGHNT, YYREEE (reference sequence). The CDR3 nucleotides read TGTGCCAGCAGGACTCGGACAGAACTAAACACCGGGGAGCTGTTTTTT. This sequence encodes CASRTRTELNTGELFF.

V usage is TRBV7-9 and J usage is TRBJ1-3, with 7 bases matching TRBD1. The germline gives CDR1 SEHNR, CDR2 FQNEAQ (reference sequence). The ends lost 5 bases at V and 0 bases at J; junction bases unmatched: 7. The CDR3 loop spans 16 amino acids. CDR3 sequence: CASSPRGTDSGNTIYF. Here the CDR3 DNA reads TGTGCCAGCAGCCCCAGGGGGACTGACTCTGGAAACACCATATATTTT. The complete variable domain, with remaining parts taken from reference TRBV7-9 and TRBJ1-3, reads DTGVSQNPRHKITKRGQNVTFRCDPISEHNRLYWYRQTLGQGPEFLTYFQNEAQLEKSRLLSDRFSAERPKGSFSTLEIQRTEQGDSAMYLCASSPRGTDSGNTIYFGEGSWLTVV.

This clonotype was seen a handful of times. The J gene is TRBJ2-7, the V gene TRBV10-3; 11 bases are a match to TRBD1. The CDR3 is made up of 15 amino acids. CDR1 ENHRY and CDR2 SYGVKD come from the germline V gene. Trimming removed 2 bases from V and 7 bases from J; junction bases left unmatched: 7. CDR3 nucleotides: TGTGCCATCAGTGAGACCGGACAGGGGGCGGGGGAGCAGTACTTC. This translates into CAISETGQGAGEQYF.

V and J are TRBV12-3 or TRBV12-4 and TRBJ2-7; 14 bases align to TRBD2. The trim removed 6 bases at V and 3 bases at J, leaving 7 bases unmatched. This CDR3 is built from 16 residues. The CDR3 nucleotides are TGTGCCAGCAGCTCCGGGACTAGCGGGAGCCTCTACGAGCAGTACTTC. Its protein is CASSSGTSGSLYEQYF.

The chain is built from TRBV20-1 and TRBJ2-1, with 14 nucleotides matching TRBD2. With 5 bases clipped from V and 7 bases from J, the junction kept 4 bases outside the gene matches. The V gene's germline CDR1 is DFQATT and CDR2 SNEGSKA (reference sequence). This CDR3 comprises 14 residues. The DNA for the CDR3 is TGCAGTGCTTGGACTAGCGGGAGGAGGAATGAGCAGTTCTTC. It is translated as CSAWTSGRRNEQFF.